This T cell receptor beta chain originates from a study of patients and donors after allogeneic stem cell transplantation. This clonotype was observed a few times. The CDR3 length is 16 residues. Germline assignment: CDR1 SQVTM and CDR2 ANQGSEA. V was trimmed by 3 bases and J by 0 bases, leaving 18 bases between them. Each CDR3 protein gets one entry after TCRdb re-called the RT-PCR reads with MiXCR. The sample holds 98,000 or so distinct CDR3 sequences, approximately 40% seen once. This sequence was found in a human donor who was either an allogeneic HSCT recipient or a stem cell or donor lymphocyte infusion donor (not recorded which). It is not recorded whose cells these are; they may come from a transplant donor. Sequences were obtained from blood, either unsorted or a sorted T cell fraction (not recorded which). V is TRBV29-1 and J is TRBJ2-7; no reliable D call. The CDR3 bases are TGCAGCGTTGAGGGAACCGACGGGCTCGACTCCTACGAGCAGTACTTC. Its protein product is CSVEGTDGLDSYEQYF.